These 21 T cell receptor beta chains share one sample of origin, sequenced in a study of cytomegalovirus exposure and HLA in healthy donors. The study ran its PCR with 60 Vbeta and 13 Jbeta primers. Using immunoSEQ multiplex PCR, the repertoire was profiled, and TCRdb retains in-frame clones only, with some absent. The sample has a few hundred thousand clones, 77% seen once; the top ten hold less than 3.5%. Sequencing was carried out using PBMCs. The receptors come from an older woman in good health and CMV-seropositive.

The chain combines TRBV4-1 with TRBJ2-1, with 11 bases lining up with TRBD2. The CDR3 is 17 amino acids. CDR1 is MGHRA, CDR2 YSYEKL, per germline. After removal of 3 bases from V and 4 bases from J, the junction contained 8 bases not matched to a gene. CDR3 bases: TGCGCCAGCAGCCAGGCCCCCGGGACTAGCGGATACAATGAGCAGTTCTTC. Translating it yields CASSQAPGTSGYNEQFF.

This chain links TRBV7-2 with TRBJ1-3; D is uncertain. The CDR3 length is 11 residues. Trimming left V 5 bases short and J 4 bases short, with 3 bases between. Per germline, CDR1 SGHTA and CDR2 FQGNSA. The CDR3 is CASSLGNTIYF. The CDR3 DNA follows: TGTGCCAGCAGCCTGGGAAACACCATATATTTT.

The count of this clone is one. V and J are TRBV2 and TRBJ1-3, with 8 bases identical to TRBD1. This CDR3 contains 16 residues. CDR1 SNHLY and CDR2 FYNNEI come from the germline V gene. V dropped 10 bases and J dropped 1; count of bases not matched to a gene: 12. The CDR3 protein is CAIRVRGQRSGNTIYF. The CDR3 region has the DNA TGTGCCATCAGGGTCAGGGGGCAGCGGTCTGGAAACACCATATATTTT.

The genes are TRBV5-1 and TRBJ1-5; TRBD1 is a possible D gene (6 bases). This CDR3 is 14 amino acids long. V was clipped by 2 bases and J by 5 bases, with 11 bases between them. Germline lookup yields CDR1 SGHRS and CDR2 YFSETQ. The CDR3 coding sequence is TGCGCCAGCAGCTTATCTGGGGGCTATCAGCCCCAGCATTTT. This encodes CASSLSGGYQPQHF.

The chain uses TRBV27 and TRBJ2-5; 10 bases are shared with TRBD1. J lost 4 bases, V lost 4 bases, and 3 bases had no gene match. Germline V gene data show CDR1 as MNHEY and CDR2 as SMNVEV (reference sequence). The CDR3 covers 14 residues. The CDR3 sequence is CASSSWTGGETQYF. In nucleotides, the CDR3 is TGTGCCAGCAGTTCGTGGACAGGGGGAGAGACCCAGTACTTC.

This clone showed up many times. The J gene is TRBJ1-1, the V gene TRBV4-3, with no clear D. The germline CDR1 and CDR2 sequences are LGHNA and YSLEER. Trimming cost V 0 bases and J 0 bases, with 11 bases left between them. This CDR3 spans 16 amino acids. The CDR3, as DNA: TGCGCCAGCAGCCAAGATCACGGCAGGCTGAACACTGAAGCTTTCTTT. Translating it yields CASSQDHGRLNTEAFF.

V and J are TRBV30 and TRBJ2-5; tentative D call: TRBD1 (6 bases). Germline values: CDR1 GTSNPN, CDR2 SVGIG (reference sequence). Trimming shortened V by 0 bases and J by 2 bases, and 16 bases separated the two germline ends. The CDR3 loop spans 16 amino acids. The CDR3 spells CAWSVGLDRQQETQYF. The CDR3 DNA sequence: TGTGCCTGGAGTGTAGGCCTCGACAGGCAACAAGAGACCCAGTACTTC.

Comment on this clone: Other DNA sequences in the sample encode the same CDR3. The V and J genes are TRBV2 and TRBJ1-2, with D perhaps matching TRBD1 (5 bases). Trimming removed 2 bases at V and 2 bases at J, with 9 bases between. The CDR3 runs 14 residues. CDR1 is SNHLY, CDR2 FYNNEI, per germline. The CDR3 loop is CASSERQTNYGYTF. In nucleotides, the CDR3 is TGTGCCAGCAGTGAAAGACAGACCAACTATGGCTACACCTTC.

This clone appeared once. This chain connects TRBV10-2 to TRBJ2-1, with 10 bases identical to TRBD1. V was clipped by 11 bases and J by 3 bases; unmatched bases: 13. The germline V gene has CDR1 WSHSY and CDR2 SAAADI. The CDR3 has 16 amino acids. The CDR3 here is CASWDRGRGYYNEQFF. The CDR3 DNA reads TGCGCCTCATGGGACAGGGGTCGGGGATACTACAATGAGCAGTTCTTC.

This chain links TRBV19 with TRBJ1-2; 9 bases map to TRBD1. After removal of 7 bases from V and 5 bases from J, the junction contained 8 bases not matched to a gene. CDR1 is LNHDA, CDR2 SQIVND, per germline (reference sequence). There are 14 residues in the CDR3. CDR3 DNA sequence: TGTGCCAGTAATTGGGACAGGGCTAGATATGGCTACACCTTC. This encodes CASNWDRARYGYTF.

Concerning this clone: No conserved phenylalanine or tryptophan ends this CDR3, so it is likely a read error. The chain has TRBV4-2 and TRBJ2-7; 11 nucleotides align to TRBD1. This CDR3 has 14 amino acids. J was trimmed by 4 bases and V by 4 bases; bases with no gene match: 3. Germline loops: CDR1 LGHNA, CDR2 YNFKEQ. CDR3 loop: CASSPGQGVYEQYL. CDR3 bases: TGTGCCAGCAGCCCGGGACAGGGGGTGTACGAGCAGTACCTC.

The CDR3 sequence is CASSLGTGDTGELFF. CDR3 nucleotides: TGTGCCAGCAGCCTGGGGACAGGGGACACCGGGGAGCTGTTTTTT. The gene calls are TRBV7-6 and TRBJ2-2, with 10 nucleotides matching TRBD1. The CDR3 is 15 amino acids. Germline V gene sequence: CDR1 SGHVS, CDR2 FNYEAQ. V lost 5 bases to trimming and J lost 3 bases; unmatched junction nucleotides: 3.

This clone was observed a handful of times. The V and J genes are TRBV7-2 and TRBJ2-5; 7 nucleotides match TRBD2. The V and J ends lost 5 bases and 1 base, in that order; junction bases with no gene match: 4. CDR3 length equals 14 residues. In germline, CDR1 is SGHTA, CDR2 FQGNSA. The CDR3 spells CASSPSGVQETQYF. In DNA, the CDR3 is TGTGCCAGCAGCCCAAGCGGGGTCCAAGAGACCCAGTACTTC.

The genes are TRBV5-1 and TRBJ2-3, with TRBD2 matching 7 bases. The germline gives CDR1 SGHRS, CDR2 YFSETQ. This CDR3 is built from 15 residues. V gave up 4 bases and J gave up 1 base; unmatched junction bases: 6. Written as DNA, the CDR3 is TGCGCCAGCAGCGGGTTCGCGGGGGGCACAGATACGCAGTATTTT. As protein: CASSGFAGGTDTQYF.

This chain links TRBV30 with TRBJ2-7, with D tentatively TRBD1 (5 bases). V lost 0 bases and J 6 bases, leaving 12 bases between the germline ends. Germline CDR1 and CDR2: GTSNPN and SVGIG (reference sequence). The CDR3 contains 13 residues. The chain's CDR3 is CAWSVSAQVEQYF. The CDR3 DNA is TGTGCCTGGAGTGTATCAGCACAGGTCGAGCAGTACTTC.

The chain recombines TRBV10-3 with TRBJ2-1, with D perhaps matching TRBD2 (5 bases). Trimming shortened V by 10 bases and J by 0 bases, and 19 bases separated the two germline ends. From germline, CDR1 is ENHRY and CDR2 SYGVKD. This CDR3 region has 16 residues. The CDR3 DNA reads TGTGCCACAACCGAGGGCGAGTTTAGCTCCTACAATGAGCAGTTCTTC. Encoded protein: CATTEGEFSSYNEQFF.

The chain is built from TRBV5-6 and TRBJ2-5, with D perhaps matching TRBD2 (6 bases). V lost 6 bases and J 4 bases, leaving 19 bases between the germline ends. The CDR3 consists of 15 residues. CDR1 is SGHDT and CDR2 is YYEEEE in the germline V gene. CDR3 sequence reads: CASIKFGWGVETQYF. CDR3 coding DNA: TGTGCCAGCATCAAATTCGGCTGGGGGGTAGAGACCCAGTACTTC.

The rearrangement links TRBV5-4 to TRBJ1-3; possibly TRBD1 for D (5 bases). V lost 4 bases, J lost 2 bases, and 13 bases lay in between. CDR3 length: 15 amino acids. Looked up from germline, CDR1 is SGHNT and CDR2 is YYREEE (reference sequence). In DNA, the CDR3 is TGTGCCAGCAGCAGGGGTGGAAGGGCTGGAAACACCATATATTTT. Its translation is CASSRGGRAGNTIYF. Supplemented by reference TRBV5-4 and TRBJ1-3, the full variable domain reads ETGVTQSPTHLIKTRGQQVTLRCSSQSGHNTVSWYQQALGQGPQFIFQYYREEENGRGNFPPRFSGLQFPNYSSELNVNALELDDSALYLCASSRGGRAGNTIYFGEGSWLTVV.

The chain has TRBV14 and TRBJ1-1, with TRBD1 as a possible D gene (6 bases). This CDR3 has 14 amino acids. In germline, CDR1 is SGHDN, CDR2 FVKESK. The V end lost 5 bases, the J end lost 1 base, and 11 bases lay between the germline ends. The CDR3: CASSFDRTNTEAFF. The DNA for the CDR3 is TGTGCCAGCAGCTTCGACAGGACGAACACTGAAGCTTTCTTT.

V usage is TRBV10-1 and J usage is TRBJ2-1; 8 bases fit TRBD2. Germline V lookup: CDR1 WNHNN, CDR2 SYGVQD (reference sequence). CDR3 length: 17 amino acids. With V trimmed by 1 base and J by 0 bases, 5 bases remained unmatched. This CDR3 reads CASSEWGAGGSYNEQFF. The CDR3 DNA reads as TGCGCCAGCAGTGAGTGGGGTGCGGGAGGCTCCTACAATGAGCAGTTCTTC.

The rearrangement links TRBV18 to TRBJ1-1; D perhaps matches TRBD1 (5 bases). Germline CDR1 and CDR2: KGHSH and LQKENI. With 3 bases removed from V and 6 bases from J, the gap between germline ends came to 8 bases. This CDR3 is 12 amino acids long. Here the CDR3 DNA reads TGTGCCAGCTCACCGACAGTAGCTGAAGCTTTCTTT. It encodes CASSPTVAEAFF.